This T cell receptor (beta chain) was identified in a study of T-cell reconstitution after alpha-beta-depleted transplantation in children. Study-wide points: Some patients' high day-60 TCRbeta diversity was traced to surviving recipient T cells and thymic progenitors. At around two months after transplant, the alpha-beta T cells were reportedly derived from several hundred expanded clones that came from non-depleted graft cells. Among T cells one year after transplant, newly produced cells accounted for most counts and diversity.

Germline assignment: CDR1 MNHEY and CDR2 SMNVEV (reference sequence). There are 13 residues in the CDR3. V lost 2 bases and J 15 bases, leaving 17 bases between the germline ends. This clonotype has a handful of counts. What it binds is unknown. It was with unique molecular identifiers that the TCRbeta library was prepared. MiXCR was run by TCRdb on the PCR reads, yielding one entry per CDR3 protein. The table shows 700,000 or so distinct CDR3 sequences, with about 12% occurring only once. This clonotype originated in a girl aged 2-9 years with congenital amegakaryocytic thrombocytopenia, due to receive a stem cell transplant. This specimen consisted of PBMCs, obtained before TCRalphabeta/CD19-depleted stem cell transplant. This sequence joins TRBV27 and TRBJ2-1; either TRBD1 or TRBD2 may supply D (5 bases each). CDR3 DNA sequence: TGTGCCAGCAGTTTAGGCGTATGGGACCCAAGGTTCTTC. Protein sequence: CASSLGVWDPRFF.